A single sample is the source of the 21 T cell receptor beta chains below, sequenced in a study of patients and donors after allogeneic stem cell transplantation. TCRdb re-called the RT-PCR reads with MiXCR, one entry per CDR3 protein. The sample has over 130,000 distinct CDR3 sequences; roughly 35% are singletons. The sample consisted of blood, either unsorted or a sorted T cell fraction (not recorded which). The receptors were sampled from a human donor who was either an allogeneic HSCT recipient or a stem cell or donor lymphocyte infusion donor (not recorded which). It is not recorded whose cells these are; they may come from a transplant donor.

This clonotype was detected once. The gene calls are TRBV5-1 and TRBJ1-1, with 7 nucleotides matching TRBD1. The CDR3 extends over 15 amino acids. Germline CDR1 reads SGHRS; CDR2 reads YFSETQ. Trimming at V came to 5 bases and at J to 6 bases, leaving 13 bases not matched to a gene. This CDR3 reads CASRGGGRGLPEAFF. In nucleotides, the CDR3 is TGCGCCAGCAGGGGCGGCGGTAGGGGGCTACCTGAAGCTTTCTTT.

J is TRBJ1-2 and V is TRBV7-9; the D gene is possibly TRBD1 (5 bases). The V and J ends lost 5 bases and 2 bases respectively, with 24 bases between them. This CDR3 is built from 18 residues. Germline-derived CDR1 and CDR2 are SEHNR and FQNEAQ (reference sequence). As DNA, the CDR3 is TGTGCCAGCAGCAACCCGTCCAGGGATGGAGCGCCGAACTATGGCTACACCTTC. This sequence encodes CASSNPSRDGAPNYGYTF.

The rearrangement links TRBV7-3 to TRBJ2-5, with D maybe TRBD2 (7 bases). Germline V lookup: CDR1 SGHTA, CDR2 FQGTGA. V was trimmed by 5 bases and J by 1 base, leaving 17 bases between them. The CDR3 runs to 16 residues. CDR3 nucleotides: TGTGCCAGCAGCCCCATGGGGGGGGCCCTCCAAGAGACCCAGTACTTC. Protein: CASSPMGGALQETQYF.

V gene TRBV19 combines with J gene TRBJ2-2, with D uncertain. CDR3 length: 14 residues. Germline assignment: CDR1 LNHDA and CDR2 SQIVND (reference sequence). Trimming removed 3 bases at V and 3 bases at J, with 8 bases between. The CDR3 DNA sequence: TGTGCCAGTAGTATTAGCAGCGACACCGGGGAGCTGTTTTTT. This codes for CASSISSDTGELFF.

This clonotype was seen more than once but under ten times. This chain uses TRBV12-3 or TRBV12-4 with TRBJ2-3; 8 bases map to TRBD1. The V and J ends lost 5 bases and 3 bases, in that order; junction bases with no gene match: 7. CDR3 length equals 15 residues. The CDR3: CASSPRDRMTDTQYF. In DNA form, the CDR3 reads TGTGCCAGCAGTCCCCGGGACAGGATGACAGATACGCAGTATTTT.

The CDR3 DNA sequence: TGTGCCAGCAGTCCTCCTTGGGGGGGCGCAGGAGCCACTGAAGCTTTCTTT. It specifies CASSPPWGGAGATEAFF. V and J are TRBV12-3 or TRBV12-4 and TRBJ1-1, with D maybe TRBD1 (6 bases). V lost 5 bases and J lost 4, with 23 bases in between. CDR3 length: 17 amino acids.

The V gene is TRBV5-6, the J gene TRBJ1-4, with 10 bases aligning to TRBD1. This CDR3 spans 14 amino acids. Looked up from germline, CDR1 is SGHDT and CDR2 is YYEEEE. The trim removed 1 base at V and 7 bases at J, leaving 1 base unmatched. This CDR3 reads CASSLRTGGEKLFF. The CDR3, as DNA: TGTGCCAGCAGCTTGCGGACAGGGGGTGAAAAACTGTTTTTT.

V gene TRBV5-5 combines with J gene TRBJ2-1; D is possibly TRBD1 or TRBD2 (5 bases each). This CDR3 has 13 amino acids. V gave up 3 bases and J gave up 6 bases, with 10 bases separating them. Germline CDR1 reads SGHKS; CDR2 reads YYEKEE (reference sequence). The CDR3 coding sequence is TGTGCCAGCAGCTATCTGGGGACCAATGAGCAGTTCTTC. Amino acid sequence: CASSYLGTNEQFF.

The chain recombines TRBV6-5 with TRBJ1-1; possible D gene TRBD1, 6 bases. The CDR3 is made up of 15 amino acids. Germline CDR1 is MNHEY and CDR2 is SVGAGI. The V gene lost 2 bases and the J gene lost 5 bases, with 15 bases spanning the gap. CDR3 loop: CASSYAGQGRTEAFF. CDR3 nucleotide sequence: TGTGCCAGCAGTTACGCCGGGCAGGGGAGGACTGAAGCTTTCTTT.

The genes are TRBV6-2 or TRBV6-3 and TRBJ1-1; D call uncertain. Deletions cut 6 bases from V and 0 bases from J, with 14 bases between. From germline, CDR1 is MNHEY and CDR2 SVGEGT. The CDR3 sequence is 15 residues long. The CDR3 is CASSDRTAVNTEAFF. CDR3 in DNA: TGTGCCAGCAGCGACCGGACCGCTGTGAACACTGAAGCTTTCTTT.

This clonotype came up a few times. The CDR3 DNA follows: TGTGCCAGCACCCCGAGGGATCAGCCCCAGCATTTT. It codes for CASTPRDQPQHF. The chain links TRBV6-6 to TRBJ1-5; D is unclear. Germline assignment: CDR1 MNHNY and CDR2 SVGAGI (reference sequence). This CDR3 region has 12 residues. Trimming took 7 bases from V and 5 from J, leaving 9 bases between them.

The J gene is TRBJ2-3, the V gene TRBV5-6; tentatively, D is TRBD1 (5 bases). V shed 4 bases and J shed 12 bases, with 15 bases lying between them. CDR3 length equals 12 residues. Germline V gene sequence: CDR1 SGHDT, CDR2 YYEEEE. CDR3 nucleotide sequence: TGTGCCAGCAGCAGTGGGGCCGCGGAACAGTATTTT. This gives the protein CASSSGAAEQYF. The full variable domain, with the rest looked up from reference TRBV5-6 and TRBJ2-3, is DAGVTQSPTHLIKTRGQQVTLRCSPKSGHDTVSWYQQALGQGPQFIFQYYEEEERQRGNFPDRFSGHQFPNYSSELNVNALLLGDSALYLCASSSGAAEQYFGPGTRLTVL.

The J gene is TRBJ1-2, the V gene TRBV7-9, with no clear D. Germline loops: CDR1 SEHNR, CDR2 FQNEAQ (reference sequence). The length of the CDR3 is 13 residues. With 2 bases removed from V and 2 bases from J, the gap between germline ends came to 6 bases. Here the CDR3 reads CASSLRQNYGYTF. The CDR3 coding sequence is TGTGCCAGCAGCTTACGGCAGAACTATGGCTACACCTTC.

The chain is built from TRBV4-3 and TRBJ1-1; D gene ambiguous. Trimming cost V 1 base and J 1 base, with 7 bases left between them. The CDR3 is made up of 14 amino acids. The germline V gene encodes CDR1 LGHNA and CDR2 YSLEER. Written as DNA, the CDR3 is TGCGCCAGCAGCCAAGGGATAGCGAACACTGAAGCTTTCTTT. Its protein product is CASSQGIANTEAFF.

This clonotype has a handful of counts. This rearrangement joins TRBV27 to TRBJ1-5, with D unresolved. Trimming left V 5 bases short and J 3 bases short, with 11 bases between. The germline V gene has CDR1 MNHEY and CDR2 SMNVEV (reference sequence). The CDR3 loop spans 14 amino acids. CDR3 protein: CASSPTASNQPQHF. DNA of the CDR3: TGTGCCAGCAGTCCCACGGCCTCCAATCAGCCCCAGCATTTT.

This chain uses TRBV4-3 with TRBJ1-4, with TRBD1 matching over 12 bases. This CDR3 is 17 amino acids long. V gave up 2 bases and J gave up 10 bases; unmatched junction bases: 11. The germline V gene has CDR1 LGHNA and CDR2 YSLEER. The CDR3 here is CASSQPGQGAFGGKLFF. In nucleotides, the CDR3 is TGCGCCAGCAGCCAACCGGGACAGGGGGCATTCGGCGGAAAACTGTTTTTT.

This clonotype was seen a few times. This chain uses TRBV5-1 with TRBJ1-1; D unclear. Trimming pared 5 bases from V and 0 bases from J, leaving 14 bases between. The CDR3 is 15 residues long. CDR1 and CDR2 from the germline V gene are SGHRS and YFSETQ. This chain's CDR3 is CASRPSRGMNTEAFF. CDR3 in DNA: TGCGCCAGCAGGCCGTCCCGAGGGATGAACACTGAAGCTTTCTTT.

The chain recombines TRBV9 with TRBJ2-1; 9 bases map to TRBD2. The V segment lost 0 bases and the J segment 10 bases; nucleotides outside the gene matches: 11. The CDR3 loop spans 16 amino acids. Germline CDR1 reads SGDLS; CDR2 reads YYNGEE. CDR3 bases: TGTGCCAGCAGCGTAGCTACGAGACTAGCGGTTAAGGAGCAGTTCTTC. Protein sequence: CASSVATRLAVKEQFF. Looking up the rest from reference TRBV9 and TRBJ2-1 gives the full variable domain: DSGVTQTPKHLITATGQRVTLRCSPRSGDLSVYWYQQSLDQGLQFLIQYYNGEERAKGNILERFSAQQFPDLHSELNLSSLELGDSALYFCASSVATRLAVKEQFFGPGTRLTVL.

Comment on this clonotype: The junction does not match germline at one end; this may be a read error. This rearrangement joins TRBV12-3 or TRBV12-4 to TRBJ2-5; D gene uncertain. The CDR3 contains 13 residues. CDR3 residues: CASSLGLGETQYF. Written as DNA, the CDR3 is TGTGCCAGCAGCTTAGGGTTAGGAGAGACCCAGTACTTC.

The genes are TRBV12-3 or TRBV12-4 and TRBJ1-5; tentatively, D is TRBD1 (5 bases). The CDR3 extends over 14 amino acids. The germline V and J ends were trimmed by 2 bases and 9 bases, with 14 bases remaining between them. For the CDR3, the DNA is TGTGCCAGCAGTTTACAAATGGTTGGGGCGCCCCAGCATTTT. Translating it yields CASSLQMVGAPQHF.

This chain joins TRBV24-1 and TRBJ2-2; TRBD1 is a possible D gene (5 bases). Germline-derived CDR1 and CDR2 are KGHDR and SFDVKD. V lost 8 bases, J lost 8 bases, and 8 bases lay in between. This CDR3 comprises 11 residues. The CDR3 DNA follows: TGTGCCACCACAGGGTCTGGGGAGCTGTTTTTT. Protein sequence: CATTGSGELFF.